A single sample gave rise to the 14 T cell receptor beta chains below, sequenced in a study of patients and donors after allogeneic stem cell transplantation. MiXCR, applied by TCRdb to the RT-PCR reads, yields one record per CDR3 protein. Of approximately 410,000 distinct CDR3 sequences detected, approximately 16% appear once; the ten largest clones hold about 7%. Material: blood, either unsorted or a sorted T cell fraction (not recorded which). The receptors shown here come from a human donor who was either an allogeneic HSCT recipient or a stem cell or donor lymphocyte infusion donor (not recorded which). It is not recorded whose cells these are; they may come from a transplant donor.

The V and J genes are TRBV2 and TRBJ2-7; D not certain. This CDR3 contains 14 residues. Trimming pared 9 bases from V and 2 bases from J, leaving 17 bases between. Germline lookup yields CDR1 SNHLY and CDR2 FYNNEI. CDR3: CARGSTHSTYEQYF. CDR3 bases: TGTGCCAGAGGAAGCACCCACTCCACCTACGAGCAGTACTTC.

In its sample, this clonotype was seen a few times. V is TRBV12-3 or TRBV12-4 and J is TRBJ1-1; D is unclear. This CDR3 has 13 residues. V gave up 2 bases and J gave up 4 bases, with 8 bases separating them. CDR3 amino acids: CASSLRPFTEAFF. DNA of the CDR3: TGTGCCAGCAGTTTACGGCCGTTCACTGAAGCTTTCTTT.

This clonotype has a handful of counts. The chain links TRBV6-5 to TRBJ2-1; D possibly corresponds to TRBD1 (5 bases). Germline V CDR1 and CDR2: MNHEY, SVGAGI. Trimming shortened V by 4 bases and J by 0 bases, and 10 bases separated the two germline ends. The length of the CDR3 is 15 residues. The CDR3 DNA reads as TGTGCCAGCAGTTCGGACATTAGCTCCTACAATGAGCAGTTCTTC. It translates to CASSSDISSYNEQFF.

Ten or more counts support this clonotype. The rearrangement joins TRBV7-9 to TRBJ2-7; D uncertain. The CDR3 runs to 12 residues. V dropped 3 bases and J dropped 2 bases, with 5 bases sitting between them. Germline CDR1 reads SEHNR; CDR2 reads FQNEAQ (reference sequence). The CDR3 DNA is TGTGCCAGCAGCTTCAGCACCTACGAGCAGTACTTC. This translates into CASSFSTYEQYF.

This clonotype was recorded a few times. The chain combines TRBV3-1 with TRBJ1-2; no reliable D call. The V end lost 1 base, the J end lost 1 base, and 7 bases lay between the germline ends. CDR3 length equals 14 residues. Germline CDR1 LGHDT, CDR2 YNNKEL (reference sequence). CDR3 protein: CASSQAAGNYGYTF. The DNA of the CDR3 is TGTGCCAGCAGCCAAGCTGCGGGTAACTATGGCTACACCTTC.

This clonotype was seen repeatedly, ten times or more. The rearrangement uses TRBV5-1 and TRBJ1-1; tentatively, D is TRBD1 (5 bases). Trimming took off 5 bases at V and 1 base at J, with 9 bases between the two ends. The CDR3 loop spans 13 amino acids. Germline CDR1 and CDR2: SGHRS and YFSETQ. This chain's CDR3 is CASRERGNTEAFF. The CDR3 DNA reads as TGCGCCAGCAGAGAAAGGGGGAACACTGAAGCTTTCTTT. The variable domain in full, with the rest retrieved from reference TRBV5-1 and TRBJ1-1, is KAGVTQTPRYLIKTRGQQVTLSCSPISGHRSVSWYQQTPGQGLQFLFEYFSETQRNKGNFPGRFSGRQFSNSRSEMNVSTLELGDSALYLCASRERGNTEAFFGQGTRLTVV.

The gene calls are TRBV7-2 and TRBJ1-6; TRBD1 is a possible D gene (6 bases). Trimming stripped 5 bases from V and 7 bases from J, with 21 bases between. CDR1 is SGHTA, CDR2 FQGNSA, per germline. The CDR3 is made up of 17 amino acids. The CDR3 DNA follows: TGTGCCAGCAGCCTCTTGAGGGGGGTCAGGGTCAATTCACCCCTCCACTTT. Amino acid sequence: CASSLLRGVRVNSPLHF.

The chain uses TRBV7-2 and TRBJ1-6; the D is unclear. Per germline, CDR1 SGHTA and CDR2 FQGNSA. Trimming shortened V by 0 bases and J by 0 bases, and 12 bases separated the two germline ends. The CDR3 runs to 18 residues. The CDR3 DNA reads TGTGCCAGCAGCTTAGCGCACACTCTTAGCTCCTATAATTCACCCCTCCACTTT. Translation gives CASSLAHTLSSYNSPLHF.

The V call is TRBV4-1, the J call TRBJ1-5; weak D call: TRBD1 (6 bases). V dropped 3 bases and J dropped 0 bases, with 24 bases sitting between them. The CDR3 is made up of 20 amino acids. Germline CDR1 MGHRA, CDR2 YSYEKL. The CDR3 region is CASSHAPEFGGANSNQPQHF. Here the CDR3 DNA reads TGCGCCAGCAGCCATGCGCCCGAATTCGGGGGGGCGAATAGCAATCAGCCCCAGCATTTT.

The V gene is TRBV5-1, the J gene TRBJ1-2; TRBD1 matches at 7 bases. Per germline, CDR1 SGHRS and CDR2 YFSETQ. V trimming: 7 bases; J trimming: 4 bases; junction bases outside the gene matches: 10. CDR3 length equals 14 residues. This chain's CDR3 is CASADRELGYGYTF. CDR3 sequence (DNA): TGCGCCAGCGCCGACAGGGAATTAGGCTATGGCTACACCTTC. Full variable domain (rest looked up from reference TRBV5-1 and TRBJ1-2): KAGVTQTPRYLIKTRGQQVTLSCSPISGHRSVSWYQQTPGQGLQFLFEYFSETQRNKGNFPGRFSGRQFSNSRSEMNVSTLELGDSALYLCASADRELGYGYTFGSGTRLTVV.

Only a few counts were recorded for this clonotype. The chain links TRBV20-1 to TRBJ1-1; perhaps TRBD1 as D (5 bases). This CDR3 is built from 17 residues. Germline V gene sequence: CDR1 DFQATT, CDR2 SNEGSKA (reference sequence). Trimming left V 0 bases short and J 2 bases short, with 19 bases between. The CDR3 nucleotides read TGCAGTGCTAGAGATCGCGGGGGAGGCAGTCTAAACACTGAAGCTTTCTTT. It yields the protein CSARDRGGGSLNTEAFF.

This clonotype has a handful of counts. V gene TRBV12-3 or TRBV12-4 combines with J gene TRBJ2-3; 9 nucleotides match TRBD2. Germline trimming cut 2 bases from V and 2 bases from J; bases unmatched to any gene: 5. The CDR3 is 16 amino acids. Written as DNA, the CDR3 is TGTGCCAGCAGTTTAAATCTAGCGGGGATCACAGATACGCAGTATTTT. Translation gives CASSLNLAGITDTQYF.

This clonotype was counted many times. CDR3 nucleotides: TGCAGCGCACAACAGGAACAAACGCAGTATTTT. It encodes CSAQQEQTQYF. The V call is TRBV29-1, the J call TRBJ2-3, with D tentatively TRBD1 (5 bases). Germline V CDR1 and CDR2: SQVTM, ANQGSEA. This CDR3 has 11 residues. V dropped 7 bases and J dropped 9 bases, with 14 bases sitting between them.

The rearrangement links TRBV4-3 to TRBJ1-2, with 8 nucleotides matching TRBD1. There are 16 residues in the CDR3. Germline values: CDR1 LGHNA, CDR2 YSLEER. Trimming cost V 0 bases and J 6 bases; bases outside gene matches: 9. CDR3 DNA sequence: TGCGCCAGCAGCCAAGAGGGCAGGGGGCATGTAGATGGCTACACCTTC. Amino acid sequence: CASSQEGRGHVDGYTF.